What follows are 20 T cell receptor beta chains derived from one specimen sequenced in a study of blood T cell repertoires in COVID-19. Clones were read by immunoSEQ multiplex PCR, and TCRdb kept only the in-frame ones, dropping some. Here the sample spans more than 85,000 clones, more than 75% being singletons. Specimen: peripheral blood. The receptors originated from a human donor in a cohort sampled during active COVID-19.

This clone came up once. This chain uses TRBV6-5 with TRBJ1-2; 7 nucleotides align to TRBD1. Looked up from germline, CDR1 is MNHEY and CDR2 is SVGAGI. The CDR3 contains 13 residues. The V segment lost 7 bases and the J segment 7 bases; nucleotides outside the gene matches: 9. The CDR3 DNA is TGTGCCAGCAAGGGACAGAGGAGCGGTGGCTACACCTTC. As protein: CASKGQRSGGYTF.

In this sample, this clone turned up once. The rearrangement uses TRBV6-6 and TRBJ1-5; possible D gene TRBD1, 5 bases. Germline-derived CDR1 and CDR2 are MNHNY and SVGAGI (reference sequence). The CDR3 covers 15 residues. The V end lost 1 base, the J end lost 2 bases, and 9 bases lay between the germline ends. CDR3 amino acids: CASSYLRGGNQPQHF. The CDR3 DNA is TGTGCCAGCAGTTACTTAAGGGGTGGCAATCAGCCCCAGCATTTT.

This clone was seen once. The V call is TRBV16, the J call TRBJ1-1, with TRBD1 identical over 9 bases. Germline CDR1 is KGHSY and CDR2 is FQNENV. The trim removed 4 bases at V and 5 bases at J, leaving 5 bases unmatched. This CDR3 is built from 14 residues. The CDR3 reads CASSRGTGSTEAFF. DNA of the CDR3: TGTGCCAGCAGCCGTGGGACAGGGAGTACTGAAGCTTTCTTT.

The chain joins TRBV12-5 to TRBJ2-1, with unresolved D. Trimming stripped 5 bases from V and 2 bases from J, with 13 bases between. The length of the CDR3 is 15 residues. Germline CDR1 LGHNT, CDR2 FRNRAP. The CDR3, as DNA: TGTGCTAGTGGTCCCCTAAGGCGGACCTACAATGAGCAGTTCTTC. Protein: CASGPLRRTYNEQFF.

The chain recombines TRBV6-6 with TRBJ1-1, with D tentatively TRBD1 (5 bases). CDR3 length: 15 residues. Germline V gene sequence: CDR1 MNHNY, CDR2 SVGAGI (reference sequence). Deletions cut 0 bases from V and 4 bases from J, with 12 bases between. The CDR3 here is CASSYSGDGGTEAFF. CDR3 DNA: TGTGCCAGCAGTTACTCCGGGGACGGGGGCACTGAAGCTTTCTTT.

V usage is TRBV4-1 and J usage is TRBJ2-3; 8 bases agree with TRBD1. Per the germline V gene, CDR1 is MGHRA and CDR2 is YSYEKL. This CDR3 region has 14 residues. The V segment lost 4 bases and the J segment 6 bases; nucleotides outside the gene matches: 6. The CDR3 reads CASSLSDREDTQYF. The CDR3 coding sequence is TGCGCCAGCAGCCTTTCGGACAGGGAGGATACGCAGTATTTT.

Turning to this clone: One end of the junction fails to match germline, which may point to a read error. The rearrangement uses TRBV28 and TRBJ2-1; the D gene is possibly TRBD2 (6 bases). The CDR3 spans 13 residues. In germline, CDR1 is MDHEN, CDR2 SYDVKM. The CDR3 DNA follows: TGTGCCAGCAGGAATACCGGGGGATCCCACCAGCTCTTC. Translated, it gives CASRNTGGSHQLF.

The chain joins TRBV7-3 to TRBJ2-3; 8 bases agree with TRBD2. V gave up 6 bases and J gave up 2 bases; unmatched junction bases: 4. Germline lookup yields CDR1 SGHTA and CDR2 FQGTGA. The CDR3 contains 14 residues. The CDR3 loop is CASSSGGLTDTQYF. The DNA for the CDR3 is TGTGCCAGCAGTTCGGGGGGGCTCACAGATACGCAGTATTTT.

In its sample, this clone was seen a few times. This sequence joins TRBV11-2 and TRBJ2-2; perhaps TRBD2 as D (6 bases). The CDR3 is 16 residues long. CDR1 is SGHAT, CDR2 FQNNGV, per germline. V was clipped by 1 base and J by 3 bases, with 12 bases between them. The CDR3 nucleotides are TGTGCCAGCAGCTTAGCAGGGACTCCTTACACCGGGGAGCTGTTTTTT. Translating gives CASSLAGTPYTGELFF. Full variable domain (rest looked up from reference TRBV11-2 and TRBJ2-2): EAGVAQSPRYKIIEKRQSVAFWCNPISGHATLYWYQQILGQGPKLLIQFQNNGVVDDSQLPKDRFSAERLKGVDSTLKIQPAKLEDSAVYLCASSLAGTPYTGELFFGEGSRLTVL.

CDR3 nucleotide sequence: TGTGCCAGCACTGGTTACAGGTACGAGCAGTACTTC. It yields the protein CASTGYRYEQYF. The V call is TRBV28, the J call TRBJ2-7; perhaps TRBD1 as D (5 bases). CDR3 length: 12 residues. CDR1 is MDHEN, CDR2 SYDVKM, per germline. Trimming left V 7 bases short and J 4 bases short, with 11 bases between.

The rearrangement uses TRBV7-2 and TRBJ1-6; D gene unclear. The V end was cut by 3 bases, the J end by 8 bases, with 14 bases between. Per germline, CDR1 SGHTA and CDR2 FQGNSA. The CDR3 is 15 residues long. DNA of the CDR3: TGTGCCAGCAGCTTTATTGAGGGCCTAGATTCACCCCTCCACTTT. Its translation: CASSFIEGLDSPLHF.

V is TRBV4-3 and J is TRBJ2-3, with TRBD1 matching over 9 bases. CDR3 length: 16 residues. The V gene end was trimmed by 1 base and the J gene end by 1 base; junction bases not matched to a gene: 3. Germline V lookup: CDR1 LGHNA, CDR2 YSLEER. This CDR3 is CASSQGGTGRTDTQYF. DNA of the CDR3: TGCGCCAGCAGCCAAGGGGGGACAGGGCGCACAGATACGCAGTATTTT.

The V gene is TRBV14, the J gene TRBJ2-1; TRBD1 is a possible D gene (8 bases). Germline loops: CDR1 SGHDN, CDR2 FVKESK. The CDR3 is made up of 15 amino acids. The ends were cut back, 0 bases at V and 7 bases at J, with 13 bases in the middle. The CDR3 region is CASSQEQGGRNEQFF. CDR3 sequence (DNA): TGTGCCAGCAGCCAAGAACAGGGGGGGAGGAATGAGCAGTTCTTC. The full variable domain, its missing parts supplied by reference TRBV14 and TRBJ2-1, is EAGVTQFPSHSVIEKGQTVTLRCDPISGHDNLYWYRRVMGKEIKFLLHFVKESKQDESGMPNNRFLAERTGGTYSTLKVQPAELEDSGVYFCASSQEQGGRNEQFFGPGTRLTVL.

The chain recombines TRBV3-1 (or the pseudogene TRBV3-2) with TRBJ2-7; TRBD1 agrees at 9 bases. Germline CDR1 is LGHDT and CDR2 is YNNKEL (reference sequence). Trimming removed 4 bases from V and 2 bases from J; junction bases left unmatched: 9. The CDR3 is made up of 16 amino acids. The CDR3 reads CASSRVPGQGPYEQYF. CDR3 DNA sequence: TGTGCCAGCAGCCGAGTTCCGGGACAGGGACCCTACGAGCAGTACTTC.

The V and J genes are TRBV11-3 and TRBJ1-5, with a weak D call TRBD1 (5 bases). V was trimmed by 10 bases and J by 7 bases, leaving 32 bases between them. CDR1 SGHNT and CDR2 YENEEA come from the germline V gene. CDR3 size: 18 residues. The CDR3 region is CANPFLGVPRGWRQPQHF. The DNA of the CDR3 is TGTGCCAACCCATTTCTGGGGGTCCCGCGGGGCTGGCGGCAGCCCCAGCATTTT.

This chain connects TRBV3-1 (or the pseudogene TRBV3-2) to TRBJ1-4; 7 positions match TRBD1. Trimming removed 6 bases from V and 1 base from J; junction bases left unmatched: 5. The CDR3 is 15 amino acids. Germline V gives CDR1 LGHDT, CDR2 YNNKEL (reference sequence). CDR3 loop: CASRQTGRTNEKLFF. CDR3 bases: TGTGCCAGCAGACAGACAGGGCGAACTAATGAAAAACTGTTTTTT.

This chain links TRBV5-1 with TRBJ2-1, with 7 positions matching TRBD1. Looked up from germline, CDR1 is SGHRS and CDR2 is YFSETQ. V lost 3 bases, J lost 5 bases, and 5 bases stayed unmatched. The CDR3 loop spans 14 amino acids. CDR3 sequence (DNA): TGCGCCAGCAGCTGGGGACAGCAAAACAATGAGCAGTTCTTC. Its protein is CASSWGQQNNEQFF.

The chain couples TRBV4-3 to TRBJ1-2; D might be TRBD1 (5 bases). The CDR3 covers 16 residues. V was cut by 1 base and J by 4 bases, with 16 bases left in between. Germline CDR1 LGHNA, CDR2 YSLEER. The CDR3 DNA reads as TGCGCCAGCAGCCAAGTTGCAGGGTACTTTTCCTATGGCTACACCTTC. Encoded protein: CASSQVAGYFSYGYTF.

V usage is TRBV9 and J usage is TRBJ2-5, with D tentatively TRBD2 (6 bases). CDR3 length: 14 residues. CDR1 SGDLS and CDR2 YYNGEE come from the germline V gene. Trimming cost V 1 base and J 0 bases, with 7 bases left between them. The CDR3 protein is CASSVRDYQETQYF. CDR3 sequence (DNA): TGTGCCAGCAGCGTAAGGGACTACCAAGAGACCCAGTACTTC.

The DNA of the CDR3 is TGTGCCAGCTCCCCCAGGGGGGGCACAGATACGCAGTATTTT. Translated: CASSPRGGTDTQYF. The chain links TRBV18 to TRBJ2-3; possibly TRBD1 for D (7 bases). The CDR3 totals 14 residues. V was clipped by 6 bases and J by 1 base, with 11 bases between them. In germline, CDR1 is KGHSH, CDR2 LQKENI.